The clone carrying this T cell receptor beta chain has only a few counts. What it binds is unknown. The V gene lost 2 bases and the J gene lost 7 bases, with 21 bases spanning the gap. This CDR3 is built from 18 residues. Germline lookup yields CDR1 LGHDT and CDR2 YNNKEL (reference sequence). The sample originates from a study of T cell responses to AZD1222 COVID-19 vaccine. Broader study findings: Clonal diversity may have been underestimated in mostly white British donors. Per reports, nearly half of all spike-specific TCRs target regions that are unmutated in variants.

Repertoires were generated with immunoSEQ multiplex PCR, while TCRdb's copy carries only in-frame clones and drops some. The sample includes just under 85,000 clones, roughly 82% seen only once; the top ten take approximately 9%. The clonotype was recovered from an adult in good health. This sample comprised peripheral blood, obtained on day 0 of AZD1222 vaccination. The V and J genes are TRBV3-1 (or the pseudogene TRBV3-2) and TRBJ1-6; possibly TRBD1 for D (6 bases). CDR3 sequence reads: CASSQPRGPLKGNSPLHF. The DNA of the CDR3 is TGTGCCAGCAGCCAACCACGGGGGCCCCTAAAGGGAAATTCACCCCTCCACTTT.